This is a list of T cell receptor beta chains from one sample in a study of cytomegalovirus exposure and HLA in healthy donors. Assay: immunoSEQ multiplex PCR; the TCRdb copy retains only in-frame clones and omits some. The sample contains approximately 150,000 clones, roughly four fifths of which appear only once. What was sequenced was PBMCs. The receptors stem from a woman aged 40 to 50 in good health and CMV-seronegative. Both conserved end residues are trimmed from each CDR3.

TRBV5-6	TRBJ2-3	ASSLVGSADTQY
TRBV11-1	TRBJ2-5	ASSLGQGETQY
TRBV29-1	TRBJ1-2	SVDLGARGYT
TRBV5-1	TRBJ1-2	ASSSADRAGGYT
TRBV29-1	TRBJ1-2	SVNVQTDYGYT
TRBV6-1	TRBJ2-5	ASSEMGRGETQY
TRBV19	TRBJ2-5	ASSGTAEETQY
TRBV28	TRBJ1-1	ASTSVNTEAF
TRBV5-1	TRBJ2-1	ASSLASSYNEQF
TRBV25-1	TRBJ2-7	ASRRGQGHEQY
TRBV29-1	TRBJ2-3	SVGASGISIDSTDTQY
TRBV7-9	TRBJ2-7	ASSSTGGNYEQY
TRBV18	TRBJ2-5	ASSPSGPETQY
TRBV29-1	TRBJ2-2	SVGTNTGELF
TRBV2	TRBJ1-6	ASIRQRYNSPLH
TRBV5-1	TRBJ2-6	ASSLASGNSGANVLT
TRBV28	TRBJ2-3	ASSSQWLAGPFTDTQY
TRBV5-1	TRBJ1-2	ASSLFPGGNYGYT
TRBV5-1	TRBJ1-6	ASSSGTGGYNSPLH
TRBV27	TRBJ2-3	ASSFRERLAGGTDTQY
TRBV15	TRBJ2-7	ATSSQTSGRGEQY
TRBV7-9	NA	ASSLPASGSNVYEQY
TRBV12-5	TRBJ2-3	ASGLATRGADTQY
TRBV30	TRBJ1-2	AWSAGTGLLNYGYT
TRBV7-9	TRBJ1-4	ASSLETDSSQLF
TRBV10-2	TRBJ1-5	ASCGGVNQPQH
TRBV11-2	TRBJ1-4	ASSPQGVVGKLF
TRBV11-3	TRBJ2-3	ASSLRQLQKGTDTQY
TRBV28	TRBJ1-2	ASSLIGQDSRTGYT
TRBV6-6	TRBJ2-2	ASKQRGTGELF
TRBV5-1	TRBJ2-1	ASTSADSYNEQF
TRBV4-1	TRBJ2-7	ASSQGLAANPHEQY
TRBV15	TRBJ1-5	ATSFGQGRRQPQH
TRBV7-2	TRBJ2-7	ASSLAGGSYEQY
TRBV6-6	NA	ASTQVLGVYEQY
TRBV6-1	TRBJ2-5	ASSLGLKGETQY